These T cell receptor beta chains were read from a single sample in a study of shared clonotypes between healthy human individuals. Only in-frame clones appear in the TCRdb table, and some are missing; sequencing was by immunoSEQ multiplex PCR. The table has approximately 330,000 clones, less than 75% seen once. The sample was memory CD4+ T cells sorted from blood. The receptors come from a young man in good health. Each CDR3 is given with its conserved first and last residue. Each record gives: J gene, D gene, V gene, clone size, CDR3 DNA, CDR3 protein. A D gene is named only where the DNA matches it firmly. Only part of the rows carry a size: once, few, many, or a class if the clone is expanded.

J gene: TRBJ1-5
D gene: TRBD1
V gene: TRBV28
clone size: many
CDR3 DNA: TGTGCCAGCAGTTTGGCCAGGGGGCTGGGTCAGCCCCAGCATTTT
CDR3 protein: CASSLARGLGQPQHF

J gene: TRBJ2-5
D gene: TRBD2
V gene: TRBV5-4
clone size: NA
CDR3 DNA: TGTGCCAGCAGGGTGTCCAGCGGGAATTTAGAGACCCAGTACTTC
CDR3 protein: CASRVSSGNLETQYF

J gene: TRBJ1-4
D gene: TRBD1
V gene: TRBV19
clone size: NA
CDR3 DNA: TGTGCCAGTAGTACGGGGACAGGGGGCAGAGAAAAACTGTTTTTT
CDR3 protein: CASSTGTGGREKLFF

J gene: TRBJ2-7
D gene: TRBD2
V gene: TRBV10-2
clone size: few
CDR3 DNA: TGCGCCAGCAGTGATGGGCTAGCGGGAGGGCCCGAGCAGTACTTC
CDR3 protein: CASSDGLAGGPEQYF

J gene: TRBJ2-1
D gene: TRBD2
V gene: TRBV7-7
clone size: NA
CDR3 DNA: TGTGCCAGCAGCCCTATTGGGACTAGCGGGAGGGACGAGCAGTTCTTC
CDR3 protein: CASSPIGTSGRDEQFF

J gene: TRBJ2-7
D gene: NA
V gene: TRBV19
clone size: few
CDR3 DNA: TGTGCCAGTACCGACCCCGGATCGAACTACGAGCAGTACTTC
CDR3 protein: CASTDPGSNYEQYF

J gene: TRBJ1-1
D gene: NA
V gene: TRBV28
clone size: NA
CDR3 DNA: TGTGCCAGCAGTCCCCCCAGGGAAGTTTTTCCTGAAGCTTTCTTT
CDR3 protein: CASSPPREVFPEAFF

J gene: TRBJ2-1
D gene: TRBD2
V gene: TRBV7-6
clone size: NA
CDR3 DNA: TGTGCCAGCAGCTATGGTGTAGCGGGAGCCTACAATGAGCAGTTCTTC
CDR3 protein: CASSYGVAGAYNEQFF

J gene: TRBJ2-1
D gene: NA
V gene: TRBV9
clone size: NA
CDR3 DNA: TGTGCCAGCAGCGTGCGCCAGGGGCGGTACAATGAGCAGTTCTTC
CDR3 protein: CASSVRQGRYNEQFF

J gene: TRBJ1-1
D gene: NA
V gene: TRBV2
clone size: few
CDR3 DNA: TGTGCCAGCAGTGAAGGGGATTCGGACACTGAAGCTTTCTTT
CDR3 protein: CASSEGDSDTEAFF

J gene: TRBJ1-1
D gene: TRBD1
V gene: TRBV7-3
clone size: NA
CDR3 DNA: TGTGCCAGCAGCCCTATAAGGGGGACAGGGGGCACTGAAGCTTTCTTT
CDR3 protein: CASSPIRGTGGTEAFF

J gene: TRBJ1-2
D gene: TRBD1
V gene: TRBV6-6
clone size: once
CDR3 DNA: TGTGCCAGCAAGGAGGGTGACAGGGCCCGCTATGGCTACACCTTC
CDR3 protein: CASKEGDRARYGYTF

J gene: TRBJ1-1
D gene: TRBD1
V gene: TRBV10-1
clone size: NA
CDR3 DNA: TGCGCCAGCAGTGGGGACAGGTTCCACGGGTATGCTTTCTTT
CDR3 protein: CASSGDRFHGYAFF

J gene: TRBJ1-5
D gene: TRBD1
V gene: TRBV2
clone size: NA
CDR3 DNA: TGTGCCAGCAGTGGACAGGGTCTGAGCAATCAGCCCCAGCATTTT
CDR3 protein: CASSGQGLSNQPQHF

J gene: TRBJ2-7
D gene: NA
V gene: TRBV28
clone size: NA
CDR3 DNA: TGTGCCAGCACTCCTCCTTTTAGCTCCTACGAGCAGTACTTC
CDR3 protein: CASTPPFSSYEQYF

J gene: TRBJ1-1
D gene: NA
V gene: TRBV27
clone size: NA
CDR3 DNA: TGTGCCAGCAGTGGCTATAGAAGAAACACTGAAGCTTTCTTT
CDR3 protein: CASSGYRRNTEAFF

J gene: TRBJ2-3
D gene: NA
V gene: TRBV5-4
clone size: NA
CDR3 DNA: TGTGCCAGCAGCTCTCCTGGGGCTACAGATACGCAGTATTTT
CDR3 protein: CASSSPGATDTQYF

J gene: TRBJ1-1
D gene: NA
V gene: TRBV10-3
clone size: NA
CDR3 DNA: TGTGCCACCACCTACGCGGACAGTAACACTGAAGCTTTCTTT
CDR3 protein: CATTYADSNTEAFF

J gene: TRBJ2-3
D gene: NA
V gene: TRBV10-1
clone size: NA
CDR3 DNA: TGCGCCAGCAGTGAAGCGGATACGCAGTATTTT
CDR3 protein: CASSEADTQYF

J gene: TRBJ2-3
D gene: NA
V gene: TRBV5-1
clone size: NA
CDR3 DNA: TGCGCCAGCAGCCCGGGACTGCGCACAGATACGCAGTATTTT
CDR3 protein: CASSPGLRTDTQYF

J gene: TRBJ1-6
D gene: NA
V gene: TRBV5-4
clone size: NA
CDR3 DNA: TGTGCCAGCAGCTCCGGGACTCAGAATTCACCCCTCCACTTT
CDR3 protein: CASSSGTQNSPLHF

J gene: TRBJ2-3
D gene: NA
V gene: TRBV7-2
clone size: NA
CDR3 DNA: TGTGCCAGCAGCAACCGGGACCACACAGATACGCAGTATTTT
CDR3 protein: CASSNRDHTDTQYF

J gene: TRBJ2-3
D gene: TRBD2
V gene: TRBV7-9
clone size: few
CDR3 DNA: TGTGCCAGCAGCCGTAGCGGGAGTGCCGATACGCAGTATTTT
CDR3 protein: CASSRSGSADTQYF

J gene: TRBJ1-1
D gene: NA
V gene: TRBV18
clone size: NA
CDR3 DNA: TGTGCCAGCTCACCATTCTGGAACACTGAAGCTTTCTTT
CDR3 protein: CASSPFWNTEAFF

J gene: TRBJ1-3
D gene: NA
V gene: TRBV6-5
clone size: NA
CDR3 DNA: TGTGCCAGCAGGGGGGGGAGGACTGGAAACACCATATATTTT
CDR3 protein: CASRGGRTGNTIYF

J gene: TRBJ2-3
D gene: NA
V gene: TRBV7-3
clone size: NA
CDR3 DNA: TGTGCCAGCAGCTTATTCAGCACAGATACGCAGTATTTT
CDR3 protein: CASSLFSTDTQYF

J gene: TRBJ1-5
D gene: NA
V gene: TRBV19
clone size: NA
CDR3 DNA: TGTGCCAGTAGTGGGATTAGGGAAGGGGGCAATCAGCCCCAGCATTTT
CDR3 protein: CASSGIREGGNQPQHF

J gene: TRBJ2-7
D gene: NA
V gene: TRBV19
clone size: few
CDR3 DNA: TGTGCCAGTAGTATCGGTACAGGTTGGTACGAGCAGTACTTC
CDR3 protein: CASSIGTGWYEQYF

J gene: TRBJ2-6
D gene: NA
V gene: TRBV28
clone size: few
CDR3 DNA: TGTGCCAGCAGTTTGCCGGGGGCCGGGGCCAACGTCCTGACTTTC
CDR3 protein: CASSLPGAGANVLTF

J gene: TRBJ2-2
D gene: TRBD2
V gene: TRBV29-1
clone size: once
CDR3 DNA: TGCAGCGTTGATCCGGGAGGAATAACCGGGGAGCTGTTTTTT
CDR3 protein: CSVDPGGITGELFF

J gene: TRBJ1-5
D gene: NA
V gene: TRBV2
clone size: many
CDR3 DNA: TGTGCCAGCAGGGGGGACGGCAATCAGCCCCAGCATTTT
CDR3 protein: CASRGDGNQPQHF

J gene: TRBJ2-1
D gene: TRBD2
V gene: TRBV14
clone size: NA
CDR3 DNA: TGTGCCAGCAGCGAGCATTCGGGGGGCTCCTACAATGAGCAGTTCTTC
CDR3 protein: CASSEHSGGSYNEQFF

J gene: TRBJ2-1
D gene: TRBD2
V gene: TRBV9
clone size: once
CDR3 DNA: TGTGCCAGCAGCGTAGCTCGCGGGAGAAGTGGTGAGCAGTTCTTC
CDR3 protein: CASSVARGRSGEQFF

J gene: TRBJ2-7
D gene: NA
V gene: TRBV6-6
clone size: NA
CDR3 DNA: TGTGCCAGCAGTTACTCGCTTGAGGGGGGCGAGCAGTACTTC
CDR3 protein: CASSYSLEGGEQYF

J gene: TRBJ1-2
D gene: NA
V gene: TRBV27
clone size: NA
CDR3 DNA: TGTGCCAGCATCGCCGGGGGGATTCGAGCTAACTATGGCTACACCTTC
CDR3 protein: CASIAGGIRANYGYTF

J gene: TRBJ2-1
D gene: TRBD2
V gene: TRBV18
clone size: NA
CDR3 DNA: TGTGCCAGCTCACCACCGGGACTAGCGGGTCTGAATGAGCAGTTCTTC
CDR3 protein: CASSPPGLAGLNEQFF

J gene: TRBJ2-2
D gene: TRBD1
V gene: TRBV5-1
clone size: NA
CDR3 DNA: TGCGCCAGCAGCCTTCGACCGGGACAGGGCTCTATCGGGGAGCTGTTTTTT
CDR3 protein: CASSLRPGQGSIGELFF

J gene: TRBJ1-1
D gene: NA
V gene: TRBV10-2
clone size: NA
CDR3 DNA: TGCGCCAGCATAGGACCTCAAAGCCAGTGGGGTTTCGGGTACAGCGAAGCTTTCTTT
CDR3 protein: CASIGPQSQWGFGYSEAFF

J gene: TRBJ2-7
D gene: TRBD2
V gene: TRBV7-8
clone size: NA
CDR3 DNA: TGTGCCAGCAGCTTAGCCCCGACTAGCGGGGGCTACGAGCAGTACTTC
CDR3 protein: CASSLAPTSGGYEQYF

J gene: TRBJ2-3
D gene: TRBD2
V gene: TRBV19
clone size: once
CDR3 DNA: TGTGCCAGTAGTACCCAAAGACTAGCGGGAGGGAGCTATACGCAGTATTTT
CDR3 protein: CASSTQRLAGGSYTQYF

J gene: TRBJ2-1
D gene: NA
V gene: TRBV19
clone size: NA
CDR3 DNA: TGTGCCAGTAGTAGCGCTTCGAGGTGGACGTCCTACAATGAGCAGTTCTTC
CDR3 protein: CASSSASRWTSYNEQFF

J gene: TRBJ2-5
D gene: TRBD2
V gene: TRBV7-8
clone size: once
CDR3 DNA: TGTGCCAGCAGCTTAGGACTAGCGGGAGTCGGGGAGACCCAGTACTTC
CDR3 protein: CASSLGLAGVGETQYF

J gene: TRBJ1-2
D gene: NA
V gene: TRBV7-9
clone size: NA
CDR3 DNA: TGTGCCAGCAGCTTAGATCCCCCCGGCGACTATGGCTACACCTTC
CDR3 protein: CASSLDPPGDYGYTF

J gene: TRBJ2-1
D gene: NA
V gene: TRBV28
clone size: NA
CDR3 DNA: TGTGCCAGCAGCCGGATACCTTCGGGGGTTGGAGAGCAGTTCTTC
CDR3 protein: CASSRIPSGVGEQFF

J gene: TRBJ1-1
D gene: NA
V gene: TRBV5-1
clone size: NA
CDR3 DNA: TGCGTCAGCAGAACGGACAGTATGAACACTGAAGCTTTCTTT
CDR3 protein: CVSRTDSMNTEAFF

J gene: TRBJ2-1
D gene: NA
V gene: TRBV12-5
clone size: NA
CDR3 DNA: TGTGCTAGTGGGGATATCGTAGGGAAGCAGTTCTTC
CDR3 protein: CASGDIVGKQFF

J gene: TRBJ2-7
D gene: TRBD1
V gene: TRBV2
clone size: NA
CDR3 DNA: TGTGCCAGCAGTGCAGGGGGATACGAGCAGTACTTC
CDR3 protein: CASSAGGYEQYF

J gene: TRBJ1-3
D gene: NA
V gene: TRBV7-9
clone size: few
CDR3 DNA: TGTGCCAGCAGCTATTTACATCCTGGAAACACCATATATTTT
CDR3 protein: CASSYLHPGNTIYF

J gene: TRBJ2-7
D gene: NA
V gene: TRBV6-1
clone size: once
CDR3 DNA: TGTGCCAGTTCCGATAGGGGCAGAACCTACGAGCAGTACTTC
CDR3 protein: CASSDRGRTYEQYF

J gene: TRBJ1-5
D gene: NA
V gene: TRBV19
clone size: NA
CDR3 DNA: TGTGCCAGTAGTTCTATCGGAAATCAGCCCCAGCATTTT
CDR3 protein: CASSSIGNQPQHF

J gene: TRBJ2-7
D gene: TRBD1
V gene: TRBV5-4
clone size: NA
CDR3 DNA: TGTGCCAGCAGCCCCGACAGGGCCCTAGACGAGCAGTACTTC
CDR3 protein: CASSPDRALDEQYF

J gene: TRBJ2-1
D gene: NA
V gene: TRBV25-1
clone size: NA
CDR3 DNA: TGTGCCAGCAGTGAATATAACGGTAGGGACAATGAGCAGTTCTTC
CDR3 protein: CASSEYNGRDNEQFF

J gene: TRBJ2-1
D gene: TRBD1
V gene: TRBV28
clone size: NA
CDR3 DNA: TGTGCCACCCGACAGGGGAACAATGAGCAGTTCTTC
CDR3 protein: CATRQGNNEQFF

J gene: TRBJ2-3
D gene: TRBD2
V gene: TRBV5-5
clone size: NA
CDR3 DNA: TGTGCCAGCAGCTCACTCGGGGGGGGCACAGATACGCAGTATTTT
CDR3 protein: CASSSLGGGTDTQYF

J gene: TRBJ2-7
D gene: TRBD2
V gene: TRBV10-3
clone size: NA
CDR3 DNA: TGTGCCATCAGTCGAGGGACTAGCGGGAGAAACGAGCAGTACTTC
CDR3 protein: CAISRGTSGRNEQYF

J gene: TRBJ2-3
D gene: TRBD2
V gene: TRBV6-4
clone size: NA
CDR3 DNA: TGTGCCAGCAGTCCAATAGCGGGGGCTGCAGATACGCAGTATTTT
CDR3 protein: CASSPIAGAADTQYF

J gene: TRBJ2-5
D gene: NA
V gene: TRBV9
clone size: once
CDR3 DNA: TGTGCCAGCAGCCCAGGACCCTTAACCCAAGAGACCCAGTACTTC
CDR3 protein: CASSPGPLTQETQYF

J gene: TRBJ2-7
D gene: NA
V gene: TRBV7-9
clone size: NA
CDR3 DNA: TGTGCCAGCAGCGTACAGGGTTTCGAGCAGTACTTC
CDR3 protein: CASSVQGFEQYF